This T cell receptor (beta chain) is drawn from a study of identical twins. The CDR3 contains 13 residues. Germline V gene sequence: CDR1 SGHTA, CDR2 FQGNSA. Trimming cost V 6 bases and J 4 bases, with 10 bases left between them. No donor was unhealthy or non-Caucasian. This clonotype was observed many times. Its specificity is not known. TCRdb redid the calling of the 5' RACE reads with MiXCR, one entry per CDR3 protein. The sample holds around 160,000 distinct CDR3 sequences, roughly 3.2% seen once. Whole-study findings and limits: For out-of-frame beta sequences, excess twin sharing was weaker. One should note that invariant MAIT and iNKT cells could partly confound zero-insertion analyses. Fewer insertions characterized abundant cord blood beta clonotypes, whereas memory repertoires showed none.

The specimen was memory T cells sorted from blood. V gene TRBV7-2 combines with J gene TRBJ1-5; D gene uncertain. This sequence was found in a young man in good health. CDR3 bases: TGTGCCAGCAGTGCCAGAGGTAATCAGCCCCAGCATTTT. This sequence encodes CASSARGNQPQHF.